This TCR beta chain was captured in a study of blood T cell repertoires in COVID-19. Turning to the study itself: The United States, Italy and Spain were the sources of the acute and convalescent COVID-19 samples. Sources were T cells, B-cell-depleted T cells, or PBMCs; the material itself was cDNA or gDNA.

As handled by the study authors: Reference gene primer amplification yielded estimated nucleated cell counts. TCRdb's copy holds only in-frame clones and misses some; the assay was immunoSEQ multiplex PCR. V, J and clone size are those of that table, while D and trimming were read from the DNA. The table records approximately 100,000 clones, 65% to 75% of them present only once. Germline V gives CDR1 LNHDA, CDR2 SQIVND (reference sequence). The CDR3 extends over 13 amino acids. V gave up 7 bases and J gave up 11 bases; unmatched junction bases: 6. The TCR originated in a man older than 75 with acute or convalescent COVID-19. The rearrangement joins TRBV19 to TRBJ1-6; TRBD1 aligns across 9 bases. Sample: peripheral blood. CDR3 sequence reads: CASTPGQGPPLHF. DNA of the CDR3: TGTGCCAGTACCCCGGGACAGGGACCACCCCTCCACTTT.